Below are 22 T cell receptor beta chains sequenced from a single sample in a study of T cell repertoires in cytomegalovirus infection. These receptors' antigens are unknown. TCRdb re-called the reads with MiXCR, one entry per CDR3 protein. This table has roughly 350,000 distinct CDR3 sequences, roughly a third appearing once. The material sequenced was cultured PBMCs, taken from culture after CMV antigen stimulation. These receptors all come from a human donor in good health (CMV status not recorded). Some clones in this sample may be carry-over from other donors' samples.

With regard to this clonotype: This may be a read error: a much more frequent sequence differs by one nucleotide. This chain connects TRBV7-2 to TRBJ1-1; possibly TRBD1 for D (5 bases). Looked up from germline, CDR1 is SGHTA and CDR2 is FQGNSA. The CDR3 loop spans 14 amino acids. CDR3 bases: TGTGCCAGCAGCTTCCCGGCCGGTGGGACTGAAACTTTCTTT. Residues: CASSFPAGGTETFF.

This clonotype was seen a handful of times. The chain uses TRBV5-1 and TRBJ1-3; D unresolved. With 7 bases removed from V and 0 bases from J, the gap between germline ends came to 11 bases. Per germline, CDR1 SGHRS and CDR2 YFSETQ. This CDR3 is built from 14 residues. The CDR3 sequence is CASSTDLSGNTIYF. The CDR3 nucleotides are TGCGCCAGCTCCACGGACCTCTCTGGAAACACCATATATTTT.

This clonotype has just a few counts. V gene TRBV12-3 or TRBV12-4 combines with J gene TRBJ2-4; D possibly corresponds to TRBD1 (6 bases). The CDR3 runs to 14 residues. The V end was cut by 6 bases, the J end by 4 bases, with 13 bases between. The CDR3 sequence: CASSPGTSKNIQYF. The CDR3 bases are TGTGCCAGCAGCCCCGGGACATCAAAAAACATTCAGTACTTC.

This clonotype showed up many times. The V and J genes are TRBV7-2 and TRBJ2-7; tentatively, D is TRBD1 (6 bases). Trimming stripped 3 bases from V and 6 bases from J, with 24 bases between. The CDR3 has 17 amino acids. CDR1 and CDR2 (germline): SGHTA, FQGNSA. CDR3 sequence (DNA): TGTGCCAGCAGCTTTAATCCAGGGGAGTTTGTTTCGGGCGAGCAGTACGTC. Its translation is CASSFNPGEFVSGEQYV.

There are a few counts of this clonotype. This chain connects TRBV20-1 to TRBJ2-3; D perhaps matches TRBD1 (5 bases). CDR1 and CDR2 (germline): DFQATT, SNEGSKA (reference sequence). The CDR3 spans 15 residues. Trimming left V 0 bases short and J 0 bases short, with 10 bases between. The CDR3 DNA reads as TGCAGTGCTAGAGATCACCAGGGAAGCACAGATACGCAGTATTTT. The encoded protein is CSARDHQGSTDTQYF.

In the case of this clonotype: The conserved phenylalanine or tryptophan normally closing the CDR3 is absent here, so this likely arose from a read error. The chain joins TRBV6-2 or TRBV6-3 to TRBJ2-1; TRBD2 matches at 15 bases. The CDR3 length is 20 residues. Germline CDR1 reads MNHEY; CDR2 reads SVGEGT. J lost 6 bases, V lost 0 bases, and 12 bases had no gene match. The CDR3 reads CASSYSAGLAGGPYGNEQFI. The DNA for the CDR3 is TGTGCCAGCAGTTACTCCGCAGGACTAGCGGGAGGGCCATACGGCAATGAGCAGTTCATC.

This chain uses TRBV4-1 with TRBJ1-1; the D is unclear. Germline CDR1 MGHRA, CDR2 YSYEKL. The CDR3 consists of 18 residues. Trimming shortened V by 1 base and J by 1 base, and 19 bases separated the two germline ends. Written as DNA, the CDR3 is TGCGCCAGCAGCCAAGGGATCCCTGAGCAAGGCTGGAACACTGAAGCTTTCTTT. This codes for CASSQGIPEQGWNTEAFF.

The J gene is TRBJ2-1, the V gene TRBV20-1; D call uncertain. Germline V gene data show CDR1 as DFQATT and CDR2 as SNEGSKA (reference sequence). V lost 5 bases to trimming and J lost 2 bases, with 19 bases between them. This CDR3 contains 16 residues. CDR3 in DNA: TGCAGTGCTCCGACCGGGTACCGATTAACCTACAATGAGCAGTTCTTC. This encodes CSAPTGYRLTYNEQFF.

The chain recombines TRBV6-2 or TRBV6-3 with TRBJ2-1; TRBD1 matches 9 bases. CDR3 length: 15 amino acids. The V gene end was trimmed by 2 bases and the J gene end by 6 bases; junction bases not matched to a gene: 5. CDR1 is MNHEY, CDR2 SVGEGT, per germline. Here the CDR3 reads CASSYPDRGFNEQFF. CDR3 coding DNA: TGTGCCAGCAGTTACCCGGACAGGGGCTTCAATGAGCAGTTCTTC.

The genes are TRBV4-1 and TRBJ2-1; perhaps TRBD1 as D (5 bases). The CDR3 loop spans 15 amino acids. Between the trimmed V and J ends, which lost 0 bases and 7 bases, there was a span of 13 bases. Germline-derived CDR1 and CDR2 are MGHRA and YSYEKL. The CDR3 region is CASSQDWGRVNEQFF. In DNA, the CDR3 is TGCGCCAGCAGCCAAGATTGGGGCCGCGTGAATGAGCAGTTCTTC.

This clonotype was seen a few times. V is TRBV6-5 and J is TRBJ1-3; possible D gene TRBD1, 6 bases. V was trimmed by 7 bases and J by 1 base, leaving 11 bases between them. CDR1 MNHEY and CDR2 SVGAGI come from the germline V gene. CDR3 size: 14 residues. The CDR3: CASTPDRSGNTIYF. CDR3 DNA sequence: TGTGCCAGCACCCCGGACAGATCTGGAAACACCATATATTTT.

This clonotype was recorded a few times. The rearrangement uses TRBV11-3 and TRBJ2-1; D is undetermined. The CDR3 runs 13 residues. Trimming took off 1 base at V and 8 bases at J, with 9 bases between the two ends. Germline V gene data show CDR1 as SGHNT and CDR2 as YENEEA. DNA of the CDR3: TGTGCCAGCAGCTTAGTGTGGACCGATGAGCAGTTCTTC. Residues: CASSLVWTDEQFF.

V usage is TRBV27 and J usage is TRBJ2-7, with no clear D. V lost 7 bases, J lost 1 base, and 14 bases lay in between. There are 14 residues in the CDR3. Germline V lookup: CDR1 MNHEY, CDR2 SMNVEV (reference sequence). CDR3 in amino acids: CASKVSGPSYEQYV. In nucleotides, the CDR3 is TGTGCCAGCAAAGTCTCTGGGCCATCCTACGAGCAGTACGTC.

This chain joins TRBV11-2 and TRBJ2-7, with D maybe TRBD1 (6 bases). Germline V gene lookup returns CDR1 SGHAT and CDR2 FQNNGV. V was shortened by 4 bases and J by 8 bases, with 12 bases between the two germline ends. There are 12 residues in the CDR3. CDR3 bases: TGTGCCAGCAGCTCGAACAGGGAAAAGCAGTACGTC. Encoded protein: CASSSNREKQYV.

The rearrangement links TRBV7-3 to TRBJ2-6; TRBD2 aligns across 8 bases. V lost 6 bases and J lost 2; bases outside the gene matches: 9. The CDR3 sequence is 17 residues long. CDR1 is SGHTA and CDR2 is FQGTGA in the germline V gene. CDR3: CASRPRSGIAGANVLTF. The CDR3, as DNA: TGTGCCAGCAGGCCGCGTAGCGGGATAGCTGGGGCCAACGTCCTGACTTTC.

The chain is built from TRBV4-3 and TRBJ2-6, with D unresolved. The germline V and J ends were trimmed by 1 base and 2 bases, with 12 bases remaining between them. The CDR3 is 17 residues long. Germline lookup yields CDR1 LGHNA and CDR2 YSLEER. CDR3 sequence: CASSQVAHSPGANVLTF. The CDR3 bases are TGCGCCAGCAGCCAAGTGGCCCATTCCCCTGGGGCCAACGTCCTGACTTTC.

The chain combines TRBV20-1 with TRBJ2-1, with TRBD2 matching 14 bases. The germline V gene encodes CDR1 DFQATT and CDR2 SNEGSKA (reference sequence). The CDR3 loop spans 20 amino acids. The trim removed 0 bases at V and 1 base at J, leaving 11 bases unmatched. For the CDR3, the DNA is TGCAGTGCTAGAGATTGGGGAGGACTAGCGGGAGGAGTGTCCTACAATGAGCAGTTCTTC. As protein: CSARDWGGLAGGVSYNEQFF.

This CDR3 reads CASTESGYSGNTIYF. CDR3 bases: TGTGCCAGCACTGAGTCAGGATACTCTGGAAACACCATATATTTT. The rearrangement uses TRBV19 and TRBJ1-3, with D hard to call. In germline, CDR1 is LNHDA, CDR2 SQIVND (reference sequence). Trimming took 9 bases from V and 0 from J, leaving 15 bases between them. This CDR3 comprises 15 residues.

In this sample, this clonotype turned up a few times. The chain links TRBV27 to TRBJ1-1; a weak D match, TRBD1 (5 bases). The CDR3 totals 14 residues. Germline CDR1 is MNHEY and CDR2 is SMNVEV (reference sequence). V shed 4 bases and J shed 4 bases, with 13 bases lying between them. DNA for the CDR3: TGTGCCAGCAGTTCAACGGCAGGGACCACTGAAGCTTTCTTT. Translated: CASSSTAGTTEAFF.

This clonotype was counted only a few times. V and J are TRBV2 and TRBJ2-7, with TRBD1 matching over 9 bases. CDR1 SNHLY and CDR2 FYNNEI come from the germline V gene. V shed 9 bases and J 3 bases; nucleotides not matched to a gene: 3. The CDR3 contains 12 residues. The CDR3 DNA sequence: TGTGCCAGTTGGACAGGGGACTACGAGCAGTACTTC. This codes for CASWTGDYEQYF.

This clonotype was recorded many times. V gene TRBV7-2 combines with J gene TRBJ2-1; D may be TRBD2 (6 bases). Trimming removed 2 bases from V and 0 bases from J, with 8 bases in between. Germline assignment: CDR1 SGHTA and CDR2 FQGNSA. The CDR3 is 15 amino acids. CDR3 region: CASSLRRDSYNEQFF. For the CDR3, the DNA is TGTGCCAGCAGCTTAAGGCGGGACTCCTACAATGAGCAGTTCTTC.

The chain employs TRBV5-4 and TRBJ2-7; TRBD2 matches at 12 bases. Germline V gene lookup returns CDR1 SGHNT and CDR2 YYREEE (reference sequence). V dropped 2 bases and J dropped 4; count of bases not matched to a gene: 4. This CDR3 is 15 amino acids long. CDR3 coding DNA: TGTGCCAGCAGCTTTGGGACTAGCGGGTATTACGAGCAGTACGTC. Translated: CASSFGTSGYYEQYV.